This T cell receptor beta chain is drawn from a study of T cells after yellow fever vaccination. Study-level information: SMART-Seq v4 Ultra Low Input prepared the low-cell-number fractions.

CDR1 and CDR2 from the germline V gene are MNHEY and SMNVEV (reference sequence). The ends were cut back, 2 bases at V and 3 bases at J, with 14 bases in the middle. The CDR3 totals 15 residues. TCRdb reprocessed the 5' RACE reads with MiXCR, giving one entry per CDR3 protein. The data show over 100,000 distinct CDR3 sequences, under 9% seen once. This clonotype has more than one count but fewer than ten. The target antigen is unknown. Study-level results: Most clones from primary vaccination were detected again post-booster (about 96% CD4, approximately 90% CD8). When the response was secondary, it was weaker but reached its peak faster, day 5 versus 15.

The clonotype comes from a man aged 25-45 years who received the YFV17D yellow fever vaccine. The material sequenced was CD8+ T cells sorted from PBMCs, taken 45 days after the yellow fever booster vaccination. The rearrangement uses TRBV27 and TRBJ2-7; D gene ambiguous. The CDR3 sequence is CASSLVADLNYEQYF. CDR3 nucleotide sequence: TGTGCCAGCAGTTTAGTCGCGGACCTCAACTACGAGCAGTACTTC.